These 13 T cell receptor beta chains were all obtained from the same sample, sequenced in a study of blood T cell repertoires in COVID-19. Measured with immunoSEQ multiplex PCR; TCRdb has only the in-frame clones, and not every one. The data show about 220,000 clones, approximately 80% seen once. Specimen: peripheral blood. All receptors derive from a man aged 45-60 years with active or convalescent COVID-19.

The sample holds one count of this clone. CDR3 bases: TGTGCCAGCAGCCACGGCCGGGGGGCTATAGAAAAACTGTTTTTT. As protein: CASSHGRGAIEKLFF. V usage is TRBV11-3 and J usage is TRBJ1-4; the D gene is possibly TRBD1 (6 bases). Germline CDR1 SGHNT, CDR2 YENEEA. This CDR3 comprises 15 residues. V lost 5 bases and J lost 8, with 18 bases in between.

This chain links TRBV11-2 with TRBJ2-2, with TRBD2 identical over 16 bases. The trim removed 5 bases at V and 6 bases at J, leaving 6 bases unmatched. This CDR3 has 17 amino acids. CDR1 and CDR2 from the germline V gene are SGHAT and FQNNGV. The CDR3: CASSQGLAGGGPGELFF. In DNA form, the CDR3 reads TGTGCCAGCAGCCAGGGACTAGCGGGAGGGGGACCCGGGGAGCTGTTTTTT.

A remark on this clone: Compared with germline, one end of the junction differs, possibly owing to a read error. The chain couples TRBV23-1 to TRBJ1-2; D is perhaps TRBD1 (5 bases). TRBV23-1 is marked as an open reading frame, function uncertain. The length of the CDR3 is 16 residues. The CDR3 DNA reads as TGCGCCAGCAGTCAATCGAAATTACGGACAAACTCTGGCTACACCTTC. This translates into CASSQSKLRTNSGYTF.

This clone has only one observation. CDR3 sequence reads: CASTRILLTGGYTF. The CDR3 DNA reads TGTGCCAGCACCCGAATCCTCCTAACCGGGGGCTACACCTTC. The chain joins TRBV28 to TRBJ1-2; D gene ambiguous. This CDR3 spans 14 amino acids. Germline V gene sequence: CDR1 MDHEN, CDR2 SYDVKM. The V gene lost 7 bases and the J gene lost 8 bases, with 20 bases spanning the gap.

J is TRBJ2-1 and V is TRBV14; TRBD2 agrees at 9 bases. The ends lost 1 base at V and 6 bases at J; junction bases unmatched: 7. Germline CDR1 reads SGHDN; CDR2 reads FVKESK. The length of the CDR3 is 16 residues. The CDR3 nucleotides read TGTGCCAGCAGCCAAGTCGCGGGAGGGGCGGGCAATGAGCAGTTCTTC. As protein: CASSQVAGGAGNEQFF. Drawing the rest from reference TRBV14 and TRBJ2-1, the complete variable domain is EAGVTQFPSHSVIEKGQTVTLRCDPISGHDNLYWYRRVMGKEIKFLLHFVKESKQDESGMPNNRFLAERTGGTYSTLKVQPAELEDSGVYFCASSQVAGGAGNEQFFGPGTRLTVL.

J is TRBJ1-3 and V is TRBV11-2, with a tentative D call TRBD1 (6 bases). V was shortened by 3 bases and J by 8 bases, with 14 bases between the two germline ends. This CDR3 is 14 amino acids long. In germline, CDR1 is SGHAT, CDR2 FQNNGV. The CDR3 DNA sequence: TGTGCCAGCAGCTTTAGGGGGAAGGGCGACACCATATATTTT. The encoded protein is CASSFRGKGDTIYF. The full variable domain, in which reference TRBV11-2 and TRBJ1-3 provide the parts outside the CDR3, is EAGVAQSPRYKIIEKRQSVAFWCNPISGHATLYWYQQILGQGPKLLIQFQNNGVVDDSQLPKDRFSAERLKGVDSTLKIQPAKLEDSAVYLCASSFRGKGDTIYFGEGSWLTVV.

The chain combines TRBV5-1 with TRBJ1-3, with 7 bases identical to TRBD1. Per germline, CDR1 SGHRS and CDR2 YFSETQ. This CDR3 comprises 16 residues. V trimming: 2 bases; J trimming: 2 bases; junction bases outside the gene matches: 7. The CDR3 DNA reads TGCGCCAGCAGCTTCCGCCAGACAGGGACTGGAAACACCATATATTTT. Its protein is CASSFRQTGTGNTIYF.

This chain joins TRBV5-1 and TRBJ1-1; the D gene is possibly TRBD1 (6 bases). Between the trimmed V and J ends, which lost 4 bases and 1 base, there was a span of 8 bases. There are 13 residues in the CDR3. In germline, CDR1 is SGHRS, CDR2 YFSETQ. CDR3 residues: CASSAQGNTEAFF. The CDR3 nucleotides read TGCGCCAGCAGCGCACAGGGGAACACTGAAGCTTTCTTT.

The V gene is TRBV19, the J gene TRBJ2-2; D is perhaps TRBD2 (6 bases). The CDR3 spans 17 residues. V was cut by 6 bases and J by 0 bases, with 17 bases left in between. CDR1 and CDR2 from the germline V gene are LNHDA and SQIVND (reference sequence). The CDR3, as DNA: TGTGCCAGTAGCACTGTCTCGCTAGCGACGAACACCGGGGAGCTGTTTTTT. Its translation is CASSTVSLATNTGELFF.

This clone appeared once. This chain uses TRBV6-5 with TRBJ2-5; the D gene is possibly TRBD2 (5 bases). The V end lost 6 bases, the J end lost 4 bases, and 12 bases lay between the germline ends. CDR3 length equals 13 residues. Germline V gene lookup returns CDR1 MNHEY and CDR2 SVGAGI. CDR3: CASSKRVRETQYF. In DNA form, the CDR3 reads TGTGCCAGCAGCAAGAGGGTACGAGAGACCCAGTACTTC.

V gene TRBV19 combines with J gene TRBJ2-3; TRBD2 matches at 11 bases. Germline loops: CDR1 LNHDA, CDR2 SQIVND (reference sequence). V was pared by 5 bases and J by 7 bases, with 8 bases of the junction left unmatched. The CDR3 loop spans 15 amino acids. CDR3 sequence: CASSRLAGTGNTQYF. For the CDR3, the DNA is TGTGCCAGTAGTCGACTAGCGGGAACGGGAAATACGCAGTATTTT.

V gene TRBV4-3 combines with J gene TRBJ1-2; no definite D call. The CDR3 consists of 15 residues. V dropped 2 bases and J dropped 3 bases, with 13 bases sitting between them. CDR1 LGHNA and CDR2 YSLEER come from the germline V gene. The CDR3 sequence is CASSQRVRADYGYTF. The CDR3 nucleotides are TGCGCCAGCAGCCAAAGGGTGAGGGCGGACTATGGCTACACCTTC.

CDR3 amino acids: CSVVGGQGVYEQYF. Here the CDR3 DNA reads TGCAGCGTTGTTGGGGGGCAGGGGGTCTACGAGCAGTACTTC. This rearrangement joins TRBV29-1 to TRBJ2-7; tentative D call: TRBD1 (7 bases). CDR3 length equals 14 residues. CDR1 is SQVTM, CDR2 ANQGSEA, per germline. With 4 bases removed from V and 3 bases from J, the gap between germline ends came to 16 bases.